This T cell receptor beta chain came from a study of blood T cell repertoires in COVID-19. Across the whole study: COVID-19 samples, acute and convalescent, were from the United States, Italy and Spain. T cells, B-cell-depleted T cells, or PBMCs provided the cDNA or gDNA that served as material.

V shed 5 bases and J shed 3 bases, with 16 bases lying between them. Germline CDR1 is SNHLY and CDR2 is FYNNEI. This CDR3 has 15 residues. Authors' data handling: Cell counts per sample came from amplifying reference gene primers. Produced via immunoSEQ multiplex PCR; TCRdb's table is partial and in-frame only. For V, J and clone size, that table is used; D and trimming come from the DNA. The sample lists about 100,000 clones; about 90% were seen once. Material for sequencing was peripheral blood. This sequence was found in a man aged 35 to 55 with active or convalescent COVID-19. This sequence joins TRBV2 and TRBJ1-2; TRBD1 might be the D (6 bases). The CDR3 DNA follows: TGTGCCAGCAGTTACACAGGGAATTGGGACTATGGCTACACCTTC. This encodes CASSYTGNWDYGYTF.